The 20 T cell receptor beta chains below were found in one sample sequenced in a study of CD8+ T cells in alopecia areata (dated by TCRdb to about 2018). Receptors were amplified or captured by the immunoSEQ multiplex PCR assay. RNA was extracted from all samples and reverse transcribed into cDNA as template for TCR sequencing. The table was pulled from immuneACCESS by TCRdb, which kept in-frame rearrangements only. Such tables lose some clones; where checked, under half of the loss comes from unresolved V genes, and the rest has no known cause. Within this sample are 70,000 to 95,000 clones, with roughly 50% of them counted one time only. In total, the top ten clones hold 5.5% to 6.5% of the sample. Material: NKG2D-high CD8+ T cells sorted from blood. In light of the paper, this sample's cell subset or site label describes: sorted CD8+ NKG2D-high blood T cells. These receptor sequences come from a human donor with alopecia areata.

The table lists this clone with a few counts. This chain connects TRBV5-1 to TRBJ2-7, with D uncertain. Looked up from germline, CDR1 is SGHRS and CDR2 is YFSETQ. V was pared by 7 bases and J by 5 bases, with 10 bases between. CDR3 size: 11 residues. The CDR3 DNA sequence: TGCGCCAGCCGTCAATCGCACGAGCAGTACTTC. It codes for CASRQSHEQYF.

V usage is TRBV29-1 and J usage is TRBJ2-3; 7 positions match TRBD1. The germline CDR1 and CDR2 sequences are SQVTM and ANQGSEA. This CDR3 comprises 14 residues. The J segment lost 1 base and the V segment lost 5 bases, leaving 6 bases of the junction unmatched. The DNA of the CDR3 is TGCAGCGTTCCAGGGACAGTTCGCACAGATACGCAGTATTTT. Amino acids: CSVPGTVRTDTQYF.

The sample holds a few counts of this clone. The chain joins TRBV23-1 to TRBJ2-3; D is possibly TRBD2 (5 bases). TRBV23-1 qualifies as an ORF whose function is uncertain. The CDR3 has 12 residues. V lost 4 bases and J lost 7, with 9 bases in between. The CDR3 DNA reads TGCGCCAGCAGTCGGGAGTTTTATACGCAGTATTTT. Protein product: CASSREFYTQYF.

There are a few counts of this clone. The chain employs TRBV6-1 and TRBJ2-7; 7 bases fit TRBD1. The V gene's germline CDR1 is MNHNS and CDR2 SASEGT. Germline trimming cut 1 base from V and 3 bases from J; bases unmatched to any gene: 9. The CDR3 runs to 16 residues. CDR3 sequence: CASSEEGAYSFYEQYF. In nucleotides, the CDR3 is TGTGCCAGCAGTGAAGAGGGGGCCTACAGCTTCTACGAGCAGTACTTC.

The rearrangement links TRBV7-6 to TRBJ2-1; D may correspond to TRBD1 or TRBD2 (6 bases each). Germline loops: CDR1 SGHVS, CDR2 FNYEAQ. The CDR3 contains 14 residues. With 5 bases removed from V and 10 bases from J, the gap between germline ends came to 18 bases. The CDR3: CASSPLGGGGEQFF. The CDR3 DNA reads as TGTGCCAGCAGCCCACTCGGAGGAGGGGGAGAGCAGTTCTTC. Full variable domain (outside the CDR3, taken from reference TRBV7-6 and TRBJ2-1): GAGVSQSPRYKVTKRGQDVALRCDPISGHVSLYWYRQALGQGPEFLTYFNYEAQQDKSGLPNDRFSAERPEGSISTLTIQRTEQRDSAMYRCASSPLGGGGEQFFGPGTRLTVL.

The rearrangement uses TRBV29-1 and TRBJ2-7; D gene ambiguous. Germline-derived CDR1 and CDR2 are SQVTM and ANQGSEA. This CDR3 comprises 11 residues. The V end lost 0 bases, the J end lost 6 bases, and 6 bases lay between the germline ends. Here the CDR3 reads CSVEDIGEQYF. The CDR3 DNA follows: TGCAGCGTTGAAGATATTGGCGAGCAGTACTTC.

This clone is medium-sized by share. J is TRBJ2-2 and V is TRBV19; D possibly corresponds to TRBD1 (5 bases). The length of the CDR3 is 14 residues. Trimming took 5 bases from V and 5 from J, leaving 12 bases between them. The germline gives CDR1 LNHDA, CDR2 SQIVND (reference sequence). CDR3 nucleotide sequence: TGTGCCAGTAGTTCCGGACACGAAACCGGGGAGCTGTTTTTT. This sequence encodes CASSSGHETGELFF.

The chain links TRBV7-2 to TRBJ2-7; D gene unclear. Trimming stripped 3 bases from V and 5 bases from J, with 14 bases between. This CDR3 is 14 amino acids long. CDR1 and CDR2 from the germline V gene are SGHTA and FQGNSA. This CDR3 is CASSLRPEVDEQYF. The CDR3 nucleotides read TGTGCCAGCAGCTTGCGACCTGAAGTCGACGAGCAGTACTTC.

The chain joins TRBV6-5 to TRBJ1-1; 7 bases line up with TRBD1. The trim removed 7 bases at V and 2 bases at J, leaving 4 bases unmatched. Germline V gene lookup returns CDR1 MNHEY and CDR2 SVGAGI. There are 13 residues in the CDR3. The CDR3 region has the DNA TGTGCCAGCACTGACAGGGAAAACACTGAAGCTTTCTTT. As protein: CASTDRENTEAFF.

A few counts support this clone. The chain couples TRBV15 to TRBJ1-2, with D perhaps TRBD1 (6 bases). Trimming cost V 5 bases and J 6 bases, with 13 bases left between them. CDR1 and CDR2 (germline): LNHNV, YYDKDF (reference sequence). The CDR3 is made up of 13 amino acids. CDR3 residues: CATSPAGADGYTF. The CDR3 DNA reads TGTGCCACCAGCCCAGCAGGGGCCGATGGCTACACCTTC. The entire variable domain, with the rest obtained from reference TRBV15 and TRBJ1-2, is as follows: DAMVIQNPRYQVTQFGKPVTLSCSQTLNHNVMYWYQQKSSQAPKLLFHYYDKDFNNEADTPDNFQSRRPNTSFCFLDIRSPGLGDTAMYLCATSPAGADGYTFGSGTRLTVV.

The gene calls are TRBV20-1 and TRBJ2-3; the D is unclear. The germline V gene encodes CDR1 DFQATT and CDR2 SNEGSKA (reference sequence). This CDR3 has 10 amino acids. Trimming took off 4 bases at V and 10 bases at J, with 9 bases between the two ends. In DNA, the CDR3 is TGCAGTGCTACAAAGGGTGCGCAGTATTTT. It yields the protein CSATKGAQYF.

The chain uses TRBV27 and TRBJ2-2; D uncertain. This CDR3 has 13 amino acids. Trimming stripped 3 bases from V and 3 bases from J, with 5 bases between. Germline assignment: CDR1 MNHEY and CDR2 SMNVEV (reference sequence). The CDR3 bases are TGTGCCAGCAGTTTGGGCTACACCGGGGAGCTGTTTTTT. Its translation: CASSLGYTGELFF.

The rearrangement joins TRBV7-2 to TRBJ2-7, with D perhaps matching TRBD2 (6 bases). Germline V gene sequence: CDR1 SGHTA, CDR2 FQGNSA. Between the trimmed V and J ends, which lost 5 bases and 1 base, there was a span of 12 bases. The CDR3 is 14 residues long. DNA of the CDR3: TGTGCCAGCAGCGTCGAGGGACTTTCCTACGAGCAGTACTTC. Translation gives CASSVEGLSYEQYF.

With regard to this clone: This specimen includes other DNA sequences encoding the same CDR3. This chain uses TRBV27 with TRBJ1-1; no reliable D call. This CDR3 spans 11 amino acids. The V end was cut by 3 bases, the J end by 5 bases, with 4 bases between. CDR1 and CDR2 (germline): MNHEY, SMNVEV (reference sequence). CDR3 loop: CASSLGTEAFF. In nucleotides, the CDR3 is TGTGCCAGCAGTTTGGGTACTGAAGCTTTCTTT.

The chain carries TRBV4-1 and TRBJ1-1; no firm D call. The CDR3 is made up of 14 amino acids. Germline CDR1 and CDR2: MGHRA and YSYEKL. V gave up 0 bases and J gave up 6 bases, with 11 bases separating them. The CDR3 DNA is TGCGCCAGCAGCCAAGAGCGAACAGACGCTGAAGCTTTCTTT. Its translation: CASSQERTDAEAFF.

This clone turned up a few times. J is TRBJ2-5 and V is TRBV30; TRBD2 is a possible D gene (5 bases). The CDR3 has 12 amino acids. The germline V and J ends were trimmed by 2 bases and 4 bases, with 8 bases remaining between them. The germline V gene has CDR1 GTSNPN and CDR2 SVGIG (reference sequence). CDR3 DNA: TGTGCCTGGAGTCGGGGTGGAGAGACCCAGTACTTC. Its protein product is CAWSRGGETQYF.

This chain joins TRBV29-1 and TRBJ2-1; the match to TRBD2 covers 7 bases. CDR1 is SQVTM, CDR2 ANQGSEA, per germline. The CDR3 spans 13 residues. The J segment lost 9 bases and the V segment lost 2 bases, leaving 7 bases of the junction unmatched. CDR3 in amino acids: CSVEQGREGEQFF. CDR3 bases: TGCAGCGTTGAACAGGGCAGGGAGGGTGAGCAGTTCTTC.

This rearrangement joins TRBV7-6 to TRBJ2-1; D call uncertain. Germline values: CDR1 SGHVS, CDR2 FNYEAQ. This CDR3 comprises 11 residues. Trimming removed 2 bases at V and 7 bases at J, with 3 bases between. The CDR3 here is CASSLTNEQFF. CDR3 nucleotides: TGTGCCAGCAGCTTAACAAATGAGCAGTTCTTC.

The CDR3 is CSVGAEAFF. The CDR3 DNA reads as TGCAGCGTTGGGGCTGAAGCTTTCTTT. V and J are TRBV29-1 and TRBJ1-1; D remains unclear. CDR3 length: 9 amino acids. Looked up from germline, CDR1 is SQVTM and CDR2 is ANQGSEA. Trimming shortened V by 4 bases and J by 6 bases, and 3 bases separated the two germline ends.

This clone has just a few counts. The V call is TRBV28, the J call TRBJ2-7; D gene unclear. The germline CDR1 and CDR2 sequences are MDHEN and SYDVKM. V lost 3 bases, J lost 4 bases, and 1 base lay in between. This CDR3 has 10 residues. The CDR3 reads CASSLYEQYF. CDR3 in DNA: TGTGCCAGCAGTTTGTACGAGCAGTACTTC.